The rows below give T cell receptor beta chains drawn from one sample of a study of control samples from healthy donors and cancer patients. The assay was immunoSEQ multiplex PCR, and TCRdb's table has in-frame clones only and misses some. The repertoire holds some 120,000 clones, with about 93% as singletons. What was sequenced was blood. The receptors derive from a young man in good health. Both conserved end residues are part of each CDR3. The D gene is left open where the match is weak. Part of the rows lack a size; the others show once, few, many or a class for expanded clones.

clone_size d_call j_call v_call cdr3_nt cdr3_aa
few NA TRBJ1-6 TRBV28 TGTGCCAGCAGACAGGACGGGAACAATTCACCCCTCCACTTT CASRQDGNNSPLHF
NA NA TRBJ1-5 TRBV6-2/TRBV6-3 TGTGCCAGCAGTTACGACAGAAGATACCATAGCAATCAGCCCCAGCATTTT CASSYDRRYHSNQPQHF
NA TRBD2 TRBJ2-1 TRBV11-3 TGTGCCAGCAGCTTAGGAGGGAGGGGCTCCTACAATGAGCAGTTCTTC CASSLGGRGSYNEQFF
NA NA TRBJ1-2 TRBV5-1 TGCGCCAGCAGCGGGAGGTCGAACCTAGGAGGCTATGGCTACACCTTC CASSGRSNLGGYGYTF
NA NA TRBJ1-1 TRBV5-1 TGCGCCAGCAGCAGGTCAGTTGGAATGAACACTGAAGCTTTCTTT CASSRSVGMNTEAFF
NA NA TRBJ1-1 TRBV11-2 TGTGCCAGCAGCCTGACGGTGAACACTGAAGCTTTCTTT CASSLTVNTEAFF
NA NA TRBJ2-1 TRBV27 TGTGCCAGCAGTTTAGTAGGGAGCAATGAGCAGTTCTTC CASSLVGSNEQFF
NA NA TRBJ1-5 TRBV2 TGTGCCAGCAGTCGGTGGACCAATCAGCCCCAGCATTTT CASSRWTNQPQHF
NA TRBD2 TRBJ2-1 TRBV5-1 TGCGCCAGCAGCTTGCCCCGGGAGGGTTATACAAAGAGCTCCTACAATGAGCAGTTCTTC CASSLPREGYTKSSYNEQFF
once NA TRBJ2-2 TRBV12-3/TRBV12-4 TGTGCCAGCAGTCCCCGTACCACCGGGGAGCTGTTTTTT CASSPRTTGELFF
once NA TRBJ1-3 TRBV2 TGTGCCAGCAGAAGCGAGGGCCTCGGAAACACCATATATTTT CASRSEGLGNTIYF
once NA TRBJ1-1 TRBV6-6 TGTGCCAGCAGTTACGCGACACCCCCTGAAGCTTTCTTT CASSYATPPEAFF